The T cell receptor (beta chain) described here comes from a study of radiotherapy plus CTLA-4 blockade in lung cancer. The CDR3 runs to 15 residues. CDR1 SEHNR and CDR2 FQNEAQ come from the germline V gene (reference sequence). V lost 1 base, J lost 4 bases, and 13 bases lay in between. Assay: immunoSEQ multiplex PCR; the TCRdb copy retains only in-frame clones and omits some. The table has tens of thousands of clones, less than 85% seen once. This specimen consisted of peripheral blood, obtained from a patient treated with radiotherapy plus ipilimumab. The source of this sequence is a human donor with non-small cell lung cancer who had stable disease on radiotherapy plus ipilimumab. V gene TRBV7-9 combines with J gene TRBJ1-2, with D possibly being TRBD1 (5 bases). CDR3 residues: CASSLGVGGLYGYTF. CDR3 in DNA: TGTGCCAGCAGCTTAGGGGTTGGGGGACTCTATGGCTACACCTTC.